This is a list of T cell receptor beta chains from one sample in a study of blood T cell repertoires in COVID-19. The assay was immunoSEQ multiplex PCR, and TCRdb's table has in-frame clones only and misses some. The sample lists some 150,000 clones, roughly 84% seen once, with about 2.5% in the top ten. The sample consisted of peripheral blood. These receptors all come from a human donor with acute or convalescent COVID-19. The donor label of this sample is uncertain. Each CDR3 is given with its conserved first and last residue. The D gene is left open where the match is weak. Not every row has a clone size; where given, it reads once, few, many or a size class.

D,J,size,V,DNA,CDR3
.,TRBJ1-1,.,TRBV28,TGTGCCAGCGAACAGGCTATTATGACTGAAGCTTTCTTT,CASEQAIMTEAFF
.,TRBJ1-4,.,TRBV6-5,TGTGCCAGCGGTCGCGGCCTTAATGAAAAACTGTTTTTT,CASGRGLNEKLFF
TRBD2,TRBJ2-1,.,TRBV7-2,TGTGCCAGCAGCTTAGTGCGGGGGGCGCCTCACAATGAGCAGTTCTTC,CASSLVRGAPHNEQFF
TRBD1,TRBJ1-2,few,TRBV7-8,TGTGCCAGCAGCTACCCCGAGGCCAGGGGGATCTACGGCTACACCTTC,CASSYPEARGIYGYTF
.,TRBJ2-3,.,TRBV9,TGTGCCAGCAGCCTCTCAGCGGCCCCGACAGATACGCAGTATTTT,CASSLSAAPTDTQYF
TRBD1,TRBJ2-6,.,TRBV19,TGTGCCAGTAGTGTACAGGGGGCAATTGGGGCCAACGTCCTGACTTTC,CASSVQGAIGANVLTF
.,TRBJ2-2,few,TRBV14,TGTGCCAGCACTCGAGGTCAGGGGAACACCGGGGAGCTGTTTTTT,CASTRGQGNTGELFF
.,TRBJ2-2,.,TRBV24-1,TGTGCCACCAGTGACCCCTACAGGGCGAACACCGGGGAGCTGTTTTTT,CATSDPYRANTGELFF
.,TRBJ2-1,.,TRBV7-9,TGTGCCAGCAGCTTAGCGCTGGGGACTGGTGAGCAGTTCTTC,CASSLALGTGEQFF
TRBD2,TRBJ2-3,once,TRBV11-2,TGTGCCAGCAGCCCCATCCGGCTTAGCGGGGCGGCAGATACGCAGTATTTT,CASSPIRLSGAADTQYF
.,TRBJ1-6,.,TRBV18,TGTGCCAGCTCCCCACGTGAACGGGGGGCCAATTCACCCCTCCACTTT,CASSPRERGANSPLHF
TRBD1,TRBJ1-2,.,TRBV10-3,TGTGCCATCAGAGAAACTGGACAGGATATGAAGGAAAGACACGGAATCTTC,CAIRETGQDMKERHGIF
TRBD1,TRBJ1-2,.,TRBV2,TGTGCCAACCCGGGACAGGGAAGGTATGGCTACACCTTC,CANPGQGRYGYTF
TRBD1,TRBJ1-5,.,TRBV28,TGTGCCAGCAGTTCATCACAGGGGGATAATCAGCCCCAGCATTTT,CASSSSQGDNQPQHF
.,TRBJ1-2,.,TRBV5-4,TGTGCCAGCAGCTTGGACGGGGGAGGTTACTATGGCTACACCTTC,CASSLDGGGYYGYTF
TRBD1,TRBJ1-2,.,TRBV2,TGTGCCAGGGGGGACAGGGAGGCCTATGGCTACACCTTC,CARGDREAYGYTF
.,TRBJ1-2,.,TRBV13,TGTGCCAGCAGCTTAGACGGGACAAACTATGGCTACACCTTC,CASSLDGTNYGYTF
.,TRBJ2-3,.,TRBV7-9,TGTGCCAGCAGCTTCTCGACACAAGGAGATACGCAGTATTTT,CASSFSTQGDTQYF
TRBD1,TRBJ1-2,few,TRBV7-6,TGTGCCAGCAGCCGGGACAGCTACTCCGGCTATGGCTACACCTTC,CASSRDSYSGYGYTF
TRBD1,TRBJ2-7,.,TRBV9,TGTGCCAGCAGTGAATCCGTAGGGGTGACAGGGGTTTACGAGCAGTACTTC,CASSESVGVTGVYEQYF
.,TRBJ2-1,.,TRBV18,TGTGCCAGCTCACCACCCGCCGGTATCTACAATGAGCAGTTCTTC,CASSPPAGIYNEQFF
TRBD2,TRBJ2-1,.,TRBV9,TGTGCCAGCAGCGTAGATAGCGGGACTTTCGTTGAGCAGTTCTTC,CASSVDSGTFVEQFF
TRBD1,TRBJ1-5,.,TRBV30,TGTGCCTGGAGTAGGGACAGGGCGAATCAGCCCCAGCATTTT,CAWSRDRANQPQHF
.,TRBJ1-2,.,TRBV12-3/TRBV12-4,TGTGCCAGCAGCTACGACAAGAACTATGGCTACACCTTC,CASSYDKNYGYTF
.,TRBJ1-1,few,TRBV18,TGTGCCAGCTCACCCAGGGGCCAGGACCCACAACTTGAAGCTTTCTTT,CASSPRGQDPQLEAFF
.,TRBJ2-7,.,TRBV12-3/TRBV12-4,TGTGCCAGCTGGGGACTTCCACACTACGAGCAGTACTTC,CASWGLPHYEQYF
.,TRBJ2-4,.,TRBV3-1/TRBV3-2,TGTGCCAGCAGCCAACCCACAGGGATAGCCAAAAACATTCAGTACTTC,CASSQPTGIAKNIQYF
TRBD1,TRBJ2-2,.,TRBV7-6,TGTGCCAGCAGCTTGGGGACAGGGAACACCGGGGAGCTGTTTTTT,CASSLGTGNTGELFF
TRBD1,TRBJ1-2,few,TRBV5-1,TGCGCCAGCAGCGATACTCCGGGACAGGGACTTGGCTACACCTTC,CASSDTPGQGLGYTF
.,TRBJ2-5,.,TRBV13,TGTGCCAGCAGCTTAGGGAACGCGGGGAAGGAGACCCAGTACTTC,CASSLGNAGKETQYF
TRBD2,TRBJ2-2,once,TRBV10-3,TGTGCCATCAACCTAAGCGGGGAACTCACCGGGGAGCTGTTTTTT,CAINLSGELTGELFF
.,TRBJ2-2,.,TRBV24-1,TGTGCCACCAGTGACCCAGGGACATGGAACACCGGGGAGCTGTTTTTT,CATSDPGTWNTGELFF